This T cell receptor (beta chain) was captured in a study of long-term antiretroviral therapy in people with HIV. At survey level, the immunoSEQ assay was run in its v3.0 version. For each individual sample, sequencing targeted roughly 35,000-55,000 T-cell genomes. Generated by immunoSEQ multiplex PCR, the TCRdb table keeps only in-frame clones and is missing some. Found here are 12,000 or so clones, 82% of them singletons; the top ten hold roughly 18%. V lost 4 bases and J 2 bases, leaving 8 bases between the germline ends. The CDR3 is 13 amino acids. Germline V gene data show CDR1 as KGHSH and CDR2 as LQKENI.

The chain couples TRBV18 to TRBJ1-2; the D gene is possibly TRBD1 (5 bases). The sample in question was unsorted PBMCs, obtained around 8.2 years after starting antiretroviral therapy. This TCR was recovered from a middle-aged man with HIV. This chain's CDR3 is CASSQQENYGYTF. Here the CDR3 DNA reads TGTGCCAGCTCACAACAGGAAAACTATGGCTACACCTTC.